The 23 T cell receptor beta chains below all came from one sample that was sequenced in a study of sequential checkpoint blockade in melanoma. Here immunoSEQ multiplex PCR was the method, and the copy in TCRdb shows in-frame clones only, minus some. The table records 3,300 or so clones, 24% of them present only once. The sample's treatment: randomized to nivolumab then ipilimumab (arm A) or the reverse (arm B). The sequenced sample was tumor tissue (inferred from file names), obtained from a patient given nivolumab and ipilimumab in sequence. The receptors here all came from a human donor with melanoma.

In its sample, this clone was seen a few times. This chain uses TRBV6-8 with TRBJ1-2; TRBD1 might be the D (5 bases). Trimming took off 6 bases at V and 2 bases at J, with 10 bases between the two ends. The CDR3 extends over 13 amino acids. The germline V gene has CDR1 MNHGY and CDR2 SAAAGT. CDR3 region: CASSRDSNYGYTF. In DNA, the CDR3 is TGTGCCAGCAGCCGGGACTCAAACTATGGCTACACCTTC.

The V and J genes are TRBV5-1 and TRBJ2-7; TRBD1 aligns across 7 bases. There are 14 residues in the CDR3. The V and J ends lost 0 bases and 5 bases, in that order; junction bases with no gene match: 5. The germline gives CDR1 SGHRS, CDR2 YFSETQ. CDR3 in DNA: TGCGCCAGCAGCTTGGTTCAGGGGGACGACGAGCAGTACTTC. It translates to CASSLVQGDDEQYF.

This clone is classed as medium-sized. The same CDR3 can be traced to other DNA sequences in this sample. The gene calls are TRBV11-3 and TRBJ2-5; 8 nucleotides line up with TRBD2. V gave up 3 bases and J gave up 2 bases; unmatched junction bases: 5. This CDR3 is 15 amino acids long. CDR1 and CDR2 (germline): SGHNT, YENEEA. The CDR3 sequence is CASSFPTSGQETQYF. CDR3 nucleotide sequence: TGTGCCAGCAGCTTCCCTACTAGCGGTCAAGAGACCCAGTACTTC.

This clone is termed medium-sized. This chain links TRBV11-3 with TRBJ1-1, with a tentative D call TRBD1 (6 bases). The CDR3 sequence is 15 residues long. V was clipped by 3 bases and J by 1 base, with 12 bases between them. In germline, CDR1 is SGHNT, CDR2 YENEEA. The CDR3 reads CASSFRTAQNTEAFF. In nucleotides, the CDR3 is TGTGCCAGCAGCTTTCGGACAGCCCAGAACACTGAAGCTTTCTTT. The whole variable domain, filled in from reference TRBV11-3 and TRBJ1-1, reads EAGVVQSPRYKIIEKKQPVAFWCNPISGHNTLYWYLQNLGQGPELLIRYENEEAVDDSQLPKDRFSAERLKGVDSTLKIQPAELGDSAVYLCASSFRTAQNTEAFFGQGTRLTVV.

This clone was recorded a few times. The V and J genes are TRBV6-8 and TRBJ2-7, with D possibly TRBD2 on 5 matching bases. Trimming took off 6 bases at V and 0 bases at J, with 9 bases between the two ends. Germline V CDR1 and CDR2: MNHGY, SAAAGT. CDR3 length: 13 residues. CDR3 sequence: CASSNGISYEQYF. For the CDR3, the DNA is TGTGCCAGCAGCAACGGGATCTCCTACGAGCAGTACTTC.

This rearrangement joins TRBV19 to TRBJ1-1, with D maybe TRBD1 (5 bases). CDR3 size: 15 residues. The V and J ends lost 1 base and 1 base respectively, with 10 bases between them. Germline loops: CDR1 LNHDA, CDR2 SQIVND (reference sequence). The CDR3 bases are TGTGCCAGTAGTATAGTAACAGGTGGGAACACTGAAGCTTTCTTT. Translated, it gives CASSIVTGGNTEAFF.

The V call is TRBV5-1, the J call TRBJ1-2; tentative D call: TRBD1 (5 bases). This CDR3 contains 14 residues. Germline V gene lookup returns CDR1 SGHRS and CDR2 YFSETQ. V lost 1 base and J lost 0, with 7 bases in between. CDR3 DNA: TGCGCCAGCAGCTTGCAGGACACTAACTATGGCTACACCTTC. Translated, it gives CASSLQDTNYGYTF.

This clone was counted only a few times. V is TRBV1 and J is TRBJ2-1; the tabulated D call, TRBD2, remains unverified against the DNA. TRBV1 is noted as a pseudogene. This CDR3 region has 15 residues. The DNA of the CDR3 is TGCACCAGCAGCCAAGGCCTAGCGGGCTACAATGAGCAGTTCTTC. It encodes CTSSQGLAGYNEQFF.

The chain employs TRBV30 and TRBJ1-2; D unclear. The V gene's germline CDR1 is GTSNPN and CDR2 SVGIG (reference sequence). This CDR3 has 11 residues. Trimming removed 2 bases at V and 8 bases at J, with 9 bases between. The CDR3 is CAWSILEGYTF. The DNA for the CDR3 is TGTGCCTGGAGTATACTTGAGGGCTACACCTTC.

This clone was observed a handful of times. CDR3 sequence: CATRLVRGRETQYF. CDR3 DNA: TGTGCCACCAGACTAGTGCGGGGGAGAGAGACCCAGTACTTC. The chain couples TRBV6-8 to TRBJ2-5, with 7 bases fitting TRBD2. The CDR3 is 14 residues long. V lost 10 bases, J lost 4 bases, and 12 bases stayed unmatched. Germline V CDR1 and CDR2: MNHGY, SAAAGT.

This clone is labeled medium-sized. This rearrangement joins TRBV11-3 to TRBJ2-1, with D possibly matching TRBD2 (5 bases). The V and J ends lost 4 bases and 5 bases respectively, with 18 bases between them. The CDR3 contains 16 residues. Germline assignment: CDR1 SGHNT and CDR2 YENEEA. CDR3 protein: CASSSYRGENNNEQFF. CDR3 nucleotides: TGTGCCAGCAGCTCTTACCGGGGAGAGAACAACAATGAGCAGTTCTTC.

The chain couples TRBV7-1 to TRBJ2-2, with no clear D. Being an ORF, TRBV7-1 has a function that is uncertain. Trimming shortened V by 5 bases and J by 2 bases, and 6 bases separated the two germline ends. This CDR3 has 13 amino acids. The CDR3 DNA is TGTGCCAGCAGCCCAAGTAACACCGGGGAGCTGTTTTTT. It encodes CASSPSNTGELFF.

This clone is medium-sized (0.01 to 0.1%) by share. The chain couples TRBV11-3 to TRBJ1-1; TRBD1 agrees at 8 bases. With 6 bases clipped from V and 5 bases from J, the junction kept 8 bases outside the gene matches. CDR3 length equals 14 residues. Germline-derived CDR1 and CDR2 are SGHNT and YENEEA. CDR3 sequence: CASSLDRGRTEAFF. In nucleotides, the CDR3 is TGTGCCAGCAGTCTCGACAGGGGAAGAACTGAAGCTTTCTTT.

The rearrangement links TRBV6-8 to TRBJ2-3; 8 bases line up with TRBD1. Trimming at V came to 5 bases and at J to 0 bases, leaving 16 bases not matched to a gene. Germline V lookup: CDR1 MNHGY, CDR2 SAAAGT. CDR3 length equals 19 residues. The CDR3 sequence is CASSGLSWTGPYSTDTQYF. CDR3 coding DNA: TGTGCCAGCAGTGGACTAAGCTGGACAGGGCCCTATAGCACAGATACGCAGTATTTT.

This clone was observed many times. The chain combines TRBV11-3 with TRBJ1-1; TRBD1 matches at 9 bases. Germline V lookup: CDR1 SGHNT, CDR2 YENEEA. V dropped 5 bases and J dropped 5; count of bases not matched to a gene: 9. The CDR3 is 15 amino acids. The CDR3 protein is CASSPTGGGSTEAFF. CDR3 coding DNA: TGTGCCAGCAGCCCCACAGGGGGCGGATCTACTGAAGCTTTCTTT. Drawing the rest from reference TRBV11-3 and TRBJ1-1, the complete variable domain is EAGVVQSPRYKIIEKKQPVAFWCNPISGHNTLYWYLQNLGQGPELLIRYENEEAVDDSQLPKDRFSAERLKGVDSTLKIQPAELGDSAVYLCASSPTGGGSTEAFFGQGTRLTVV.

The chain has TRBV6-1 and TRBJ2-5; no definite D call. There are 13 residues in the CDR3. Germline CDR1 and CDR2: MNHNS and SASEGT. V was trimmed by 1 base and J by 6 bases, leaving 9 bases between them. This CDR3 is CASSEGEFQTQYF. The DNA of the CDR3 is TGTGCCAGCAGTGAAGGGGAATTTCAGACCCAGTACTTC.

CDR3 loop: CASSQGRAGGADTQYF. CDR3 nucleotide sequence: TGTGCCAGCAGCCAAGGGCGAGCGGGGGGGGCAGATACGCAGTATTTT. This chain connects TRBV14 to TRBJ2-3; 10 bases are shared with TRBD2. The CDR3 length is 16 residues. The V gene's germline CDR1 is SGHDN and CDR2 FVKESK. V was pared by 1 base and J by 4 bases, with 5 bases of the junction left unmatched.

This clone appeared a few times. The chain recombines TRBV6-8 with TRBJ2-2; 8 positions match TRBD1. J was trimmed by 1 base and V by 6 bases; bases with no gene match: 4. Germline CDR1 is MNHGY and CDR2 is SAAAGT. CDR3 length equals 15 residues. Here the CDR3 DNA reads TGTGCCAGCAGGGAGGGACAGGTGAACACCGGGGAGCTGTTTTTT. The encoded protein is CASREGQVNTGELFF.

The V call is TRBV7-5, the J call TRBJ2-2; the table calls TRBD1, which could not be checked here. TRBV7-5 is given as a pseudogene. This CDR3 has 17 residues. The CDR3 reads CASSSRTGRRDTGELFF. The CDR3 DNA sequence: TGTGCCAGCAGCTCAAGGACAGGGCGTCGCGACACCGGGGAGCTGTTTTTT.

Ten or more counts support this clone. CDR3 amino acids: CASRAGGEAFF. The CDR3 DNA reads TGTGCCAGCAGGGCAGGGGGTGAAGCTTTCTTT. V and J are TRBV6-4 and TRBJ1-1; 7 nucleotides align to TRBD1. Trimming at V came to 6 bases and at J to 7 bases, leaving 2 bases not matched to a gene. Germline V gene data show CDR1 as MRHNA and CDR2 as SNTAGT. The CDR3 length is 11 residues.

The J gene is TRBJ1-5, the V gene TRBV30; perhaps TRBD1 as D (5 bases). The CDR3 consists of 14 residues. Trimming removed 5 bases at V and 3 bases at J, with 14 bases between. Germline loops: CDR1 GTSNPN, CDR2 SVGIG (reference sequence). The CDR3 nucleotides are TGTGCCTGGTCTTCGGGACTTGACAATCAGCCCCAGCATTTT. This encodes CAWSSGLDNQPQHF.

This clone is medium-sized. J is TRBJ2-5 and V is TRBV11-3, with 8 positions matching TRBD2. This CDR3 spans 17 amino acids. The ends lost 1 base at V and 2 bases at J; junction bases unmatched: 9. The V gene's germline CDR1 is SGHNT and CDR2 YENEEA. The CDR3 nucleotides are TGTGCCAGCAGCTTAGTCGCGTTGCGGGGGGTACAAGAGACCCAGTACTTC. Amino acid sequence: CASSLVALRGVQETQYF.

V usage is TRBV30 and J usage is TRBJ2-3; no clear D. CDR3 length equals 15 residues. The V and J ends lost 0 bases and 4 bases respectively, with 14 bases between them. In germline, CDR1 is GTSNPN, CDR2 SVGIG (reference sequence). This CDR3 reads CAWSVGLSSADTQYF. Here the CDR3 DNA reads TGTGCCTGGAGTGTAGGCCTCTCGTCGGCAGATACGCAGTATTTT.